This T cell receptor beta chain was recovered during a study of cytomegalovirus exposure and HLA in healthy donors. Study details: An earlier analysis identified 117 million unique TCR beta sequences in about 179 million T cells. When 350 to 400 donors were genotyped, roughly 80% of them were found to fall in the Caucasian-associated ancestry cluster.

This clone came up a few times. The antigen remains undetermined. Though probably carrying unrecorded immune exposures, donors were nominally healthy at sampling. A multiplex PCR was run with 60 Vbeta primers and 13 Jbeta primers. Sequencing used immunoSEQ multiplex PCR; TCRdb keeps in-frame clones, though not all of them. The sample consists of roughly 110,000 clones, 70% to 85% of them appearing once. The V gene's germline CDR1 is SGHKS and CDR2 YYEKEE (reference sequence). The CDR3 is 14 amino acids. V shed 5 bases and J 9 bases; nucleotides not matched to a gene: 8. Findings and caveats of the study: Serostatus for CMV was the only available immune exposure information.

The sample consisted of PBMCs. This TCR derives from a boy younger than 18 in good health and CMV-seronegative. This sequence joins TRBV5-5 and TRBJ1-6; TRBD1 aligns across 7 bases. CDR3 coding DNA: TGTGCCAGCAGGGAACAGGGGACCGGTTCACCCCTCCACTTT. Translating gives CASREQGTGSPLHF.